The clone carrying this T cell receptor beta chain was observed a single time. Trimming removed 8 bases from V and 10 bases from J, with 18 bases in between. Germline V lookup: CDR1 LNHDA, CDR2 SQIVND (reference sequence). This CDR3 has 14 residues. This record comes from a study of blood T cell repertoires in COVID-19. Study background: Material from acute and convalescent COVID-19 was sourced from the United States, Italy and Spain. PBMCs, B-cell-depleted T cells, or T cells provided the cDNA or gDNA that made up the material.

Per the original data handling: Estimation of nucleated cell counts relied on the amplification of reference gene primers. Libraries were prepared by immunoSEQ multiplex PCR; TCRdb keeps only in-frame clonotypes and omits some of them. V, J and clone size are those of that table, while D and trimming were read from the DNA. In the table there are roughly 230,000 clones, about 85% of which are singletons. The source of this sequence is a woman older than 75 with acute or convalescent COVID-19. The sequenced material came from peripheral blood. The J gene is TRBJ1-6, the V gene TRBV19, with a tentative D call TRBD1 (5 bases). DNA for the CDR3: TGTGCCAGTTCAATACGGGGGGAGGAATCACCCCTCCACTTT. This gives the protein CASSIRGEESPLHF.